Below are 18 T cell receptor beta chains sequenced from a single sample in a study of T cells expressing NK-cell markers. From the 5' RACE reads, TCRdb lists one entry per CDR3 protein and no DNA. The table counts about 150,000 distinct CDR3 sequences; 37% lies in the top ten. Sequencing used blood T cells: a sorted CD56 or NKG2C T cell subset, CD4+ or CD8+ T cells, or bulk PBMC T cells (not recorded which). The receptors here all came from a woman aged 45-65 years in good health.

The rearrangement links TRBV2 to TRBJ1-5; the D call from TCRdb, TRBD1, cannot be confirmed without DNA. CDR1 SNHLY and CDR2 FYNNEI come from the germline V gene. This CDR3 contains 14 residues. CDR3 in amino acids: CASRVQGSNQPQHF. Supplemented by reference TRBV2 and TRBJ1-5, the full variable domain reads EPEVTQTPSHQVTQMGQEVILRCVPISNHLYFYWYRQILGQKVEFLVSFYNNEISEKSEIFDDQFSVERPDGSNFTLKIRSTKLEDSAMYFCASRVQGSNQPQHFGDGTRLSIL.

The chain's CDR3 is CSARDSRGATHEKLFF. The V gene is TRBV20-1, the J gene TRBJ1-4; TCRdb designates TRBD1, a call that cannot be tested without DNA. This CDR3 region has 16 residues. The germline gives CDR1 DFQATT, CDR2 SNEGSKA (reference sequence).

V and J are TRBV29-1 and TRBJ2-3; the TCRdb D gene call, TRBD1, has no DNA to confirm it. Germline V gene lookup returns CDR1 SQVTM and CDR2 ANQGSEA. The length of the CDR3 is 15 residues. This chain's CDR3 is CSVDLSRGSTDTQYF.

The chain carries TRBV12-3 or TRBV12-4 and TRBJ1-2. The CDR3 sequence is 11 residues long. This CDR3 is CASRRGSGYTF.

The CDR3 is CSVLTTPSYNEQFF. The chain recombines TRBV29-1 with TRBJ2-1. In germline, CDR1 is SQVTM, CDR2 ANQGSEA. The CDR3 is 14 amino acids.

The V gene is TRBV6-1, the J gene TRBJ1-1. Germline-derived CDR1 and CDR2 are MNHNS and SASEGT. This CDR3 has 12 residues. CDR3 residues: CASSEDYTEAFF.

The V gene is TRBV12-3 or TRBV12-4, the J gene TRBJ1-1; TCRdb reports TRBD1, a call that lacks DNA to check it against. This CDR3 has 17 amino acids. CDR3 protein: CASSVGGQGFFGTEAFF.

The V gene is TRBV5-1, the J gene TRBJ2-6; as DNA is missing, the TRBD2 call by TCRdb cannot be tested. The CDR3 consists of 20 residues. Germline-derived CDR1 and CDR2 are SGHRS and YFSETQ. The CDR3: CASSLVGFGNRLSGANVLTF.

The rearrangement links TRBV7-9 to TRBJ1-3. CDR3 length equals 13 residues. Germline CDR1 and CDR2: SEHNR and FQNEAQ (reference sequence). This CDR3 is CASSLGGGNTIYF.

The gene calls are TRBV7-2 and TRBJ2-2; TCRdb picks TRBD2, but there is no DNA to check that call. This CDR3 has 20 residues. The germline CDR1 and CDR2 sequences are SGHTA and FQGNSA. The CDR3 reads CASSLVGGLAGGRNTGELFF.

This rearrangement joins TRBV9 to TRBJ2-5. The CDR3 extends over 15 amino acids. Germline V gene sequence: CDR1 SGDLS, CDR2 YYNGEE. Here the CDR3 reads CASSVEGDPGETQYF.

This CDR3 reads CASTLLGTSGGYNEQFF. This rearrangement joins TRBV27 to TRBJ2-1; TCRdb's D gene call, TRBD2, goes unchecked for lack of DNA. The CDR3 is 17 residues long. Per germline, CDR1 MNHEY and CDR2 SMNVEV (reference sequence).

V and J are TRBV28 and TRBJ2-3; with no DNA, the TCRdb D assignment of TRBD2 cannot be verified. There are 14 residues in the CDR3. CDR1 and CDR2 (germline): MDHEN, SYDVKM. The CDR3 region is CASSRTSGTDTQYF.

The gene calls are TRBV9 and TRBJ2-7; TCRdb indicates TRBD2, and absent DNA this call remains unverified. The V gene's germline CDR1 is SGDLS and CDR2 YYNGEE. The CDR3 loop spans 12 amino acids. The CDR3 protein is CASSPGGIEQYF.

The chain is built from TRBV2 and TRBJ2-1; checking the TCRdb D call of TRBD1 is not possible without DNA. Germline V gene data show CDR1 as SNHLY and CDR2 as FYNNEI. The CDR3 has 14 residues. The CDR3 loop is CASSDPRLYPQQFF.

This rearrangement joins TRBV29-1 to TRBJ1-1; checking the TCRdb D call of TRBD1 is not possible without DNA. Germline CDR1 reads SQVTM; CDR2 reads ANQGSEA. This CDR3 is built from 11 residues. CDR3 in amino acids: CSVLGVTEAFF.

V is TRBV12-3 or TRBV12-4 and J is TRBJ1-1; absent DNA, TCRdb's TRBD1 call cannot be checked. The CDR3 extends over 13 amino acids. The CDR3 reads CASRPAGGTEAFF.

This chain links TRBV30 with TRBJ2-1; the TCRdb D gene call, TRBD1, has no DNA to confirm it. CDR3 size: 13 residues. Germline V gene sequence: CDR1 GTSNPN, CDR2 SVGIG (reference sequence). This chain's CDR3 is CAWSVSSGNEQFF.